This is a list of T cell receptor beta chains from one sample in a study of control samples from healthy donors and cancer patients. Produced via immunoSEQ multiplex PCR; TCRdb's table is partial and in-frame only. The table shows around 50,000 clones, with 65% to 90% occurring only once. Material for sequencing was PBMCs. The receptor source for this set is a woman in her forties or fifties with lung cancer. The CDR3 runs from the conserved cysteine through the conserved F or W. The D gene is left open where the match is weak. Clone size is not always given. Where it is, it says once, few, many or a class for expanded clones.

>-|TRBV24-1|TRBJ2-1|TRBD2
TGTGCCACCAGTGATAGCGGGGTTACCTACAATGAGCAGTTCTTC
CATSDSGVTYNEQFF
>-|TRBV7-6|TRBJ2-1|-
TGTGCCAGCAGCTTAGTAGTTGCGAGTGAGCAGTTCTTC
CASSLVVASEQFF
>-|TRBV2|TRBJ2-4|-
TGTGCCAGCTCAAATGGGGACTGGCCCGGAAACATTCAGTACTTC
CASSNGDWPGNIQYF
>-|TRBV10-3|TRBJ1-3|-
TGTGCCATCAGTGAGTCCGGGGGGATAGCCTATCTCTCTGGAAACACCATATATTTT
CAISESGGIAYLSGNTIYF
>-|TRBV11-2|TRBJ2-5|-
TGTGCCAGCAGCTTAGCTCAAGAGACCCAGTACTTC
CASSLAQETQYF
>once|TRBV29-1|TRBJ1-3|-
TGCAGCGTCGCGGTTCCGGGACTCGGAAACACCATATATTTT
CSVAVPGLGNTIYF
>few|TRBV7-2|TRBJ2-5|TRBD2
TGTGCCAGCAGCCGTCGAGGGTCGGCGGGGGGCCAAGAGACCCAGTACTTC
CASSRRGSAGGQETQYF
>-|TRBV19|TRBJ1-1|-
TGTGCCAGTAGCCCCTTGGCACATTCGAACACTGAAGCTTTCTTT
CASSPLAHSNTEAFF
>-|TRBV18|TRBJ1-1|TRBD1
TGTGCCAGCTCAACAAGTGGGGTACAGGGGGTGAGCACTGAAGCTTTCTTT
CASSTSGVQGVSTEAFF
>-|TRBV6-5|TRBJ1-1|-
TGTGCCAGCAGTTACTCCGAGGGCCATGAAGCTTTCTTT
CASSYSEGHEAFF